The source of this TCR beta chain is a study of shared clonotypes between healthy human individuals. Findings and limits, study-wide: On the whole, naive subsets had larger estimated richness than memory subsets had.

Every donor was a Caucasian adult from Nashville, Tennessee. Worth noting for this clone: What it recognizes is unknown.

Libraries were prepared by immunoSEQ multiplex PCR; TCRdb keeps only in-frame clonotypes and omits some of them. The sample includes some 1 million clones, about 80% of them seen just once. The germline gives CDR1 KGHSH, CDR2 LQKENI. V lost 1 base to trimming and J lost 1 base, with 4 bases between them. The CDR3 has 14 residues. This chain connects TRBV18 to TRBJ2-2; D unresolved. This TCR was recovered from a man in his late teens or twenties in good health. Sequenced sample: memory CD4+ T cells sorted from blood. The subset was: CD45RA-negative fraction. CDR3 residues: CASSPRRNTGELFF. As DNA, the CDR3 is TGTGCCAGCTCACCACGGCGGAACACCGGGGAGCTGTTTTTT.